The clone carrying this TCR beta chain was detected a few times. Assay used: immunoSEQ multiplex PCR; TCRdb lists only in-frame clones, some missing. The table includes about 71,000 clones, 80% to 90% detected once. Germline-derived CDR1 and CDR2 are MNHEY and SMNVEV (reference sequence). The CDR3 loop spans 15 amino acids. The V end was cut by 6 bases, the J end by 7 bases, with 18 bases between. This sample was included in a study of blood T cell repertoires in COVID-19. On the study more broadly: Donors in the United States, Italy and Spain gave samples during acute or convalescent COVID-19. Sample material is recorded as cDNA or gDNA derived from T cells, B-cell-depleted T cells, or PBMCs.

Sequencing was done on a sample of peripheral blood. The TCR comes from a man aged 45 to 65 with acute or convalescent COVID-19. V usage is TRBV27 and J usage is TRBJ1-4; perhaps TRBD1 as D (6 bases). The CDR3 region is CASSKLGTGSEKLFF. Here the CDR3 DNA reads TGTGCCAGCAGCAAATTAGGAACAGGGAGTGAAAAACTGTTTTTT. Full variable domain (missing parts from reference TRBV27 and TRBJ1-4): EAQVTQNPRYLITVTGKKLTVTCSQNMNHEYMSWYRQDPGLGLRQIYYSMNVEVTDKGDVPEGYKVSRKEKRNFPLILESPSPNQTSLYFCASSKLGTGSEKLFFGSGTQLSVL.